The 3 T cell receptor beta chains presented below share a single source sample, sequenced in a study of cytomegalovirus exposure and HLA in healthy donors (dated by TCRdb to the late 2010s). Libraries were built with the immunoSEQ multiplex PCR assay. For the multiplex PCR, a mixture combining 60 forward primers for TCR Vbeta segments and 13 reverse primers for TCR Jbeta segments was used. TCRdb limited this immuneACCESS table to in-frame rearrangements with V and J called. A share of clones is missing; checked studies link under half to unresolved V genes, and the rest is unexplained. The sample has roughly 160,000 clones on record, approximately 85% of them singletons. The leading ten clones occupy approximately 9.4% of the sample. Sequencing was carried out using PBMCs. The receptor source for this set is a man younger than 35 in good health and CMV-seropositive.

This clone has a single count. The CDR3, as DNA: TGCGCCAGCAGGATAGGGACACAGGGCACTGAAGCTTTCTTT. Amino acids: CASRIGTQGTEAFF. The V and J genes are TRBV5-1 and TRBJ1-1, with D possibly TRBD1 on 6 matching bases. The CDR3 covers 14 residues. Germline assignment: CDR1 SGHRS and CDR2 YFSETQ. V lost 5 bases and J lost 4, with 15 bases in between. Complete variable domain (other parts from reference TRBV5-1 and TRBJ1-1): KAGVTQTPRYLIKTRGQQVTLSCSPISGHRSVSWYQQTPGQGLQFLFEYFSETQRNKGNFPGRFSGRQFSNSRSEMNVSTLELGDSALYLCASRIGTQGTEAFFGQGTRLTVV.

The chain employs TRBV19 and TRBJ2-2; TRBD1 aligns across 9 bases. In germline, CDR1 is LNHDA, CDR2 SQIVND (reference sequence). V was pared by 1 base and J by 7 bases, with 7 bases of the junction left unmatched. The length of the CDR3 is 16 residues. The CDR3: CASSIGDRALVGELFF. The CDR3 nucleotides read TGTGCCAGTAGTATAGGGGACAGGGCTTTGGTCGGGGAGCTGTTTTTT. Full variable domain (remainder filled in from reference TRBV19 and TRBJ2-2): DGGITQSPKYLFRKEGQNVTLSCEQNLNHDAMYWYRQDPGQGLRLIYYSQIVNDFQKGDIAEGYSVSREKKESFPLTVTSAQKNPTAFYLCASSIGDRALVGELFFGEGSRLTVL.

CDR3 sequence: CASSPRDRVSADSPLHF. In nucleotides, the CDR3 is TGTGCCAGCAGCCCCCGGGACAGGGTGTCAGCCGATTCACCCCTCCACTTT. The rearrangement uses TRBV7-2 and TRBJ1-6; 9 bases are a match to TRBD1. This CDR3 is built from 17 residues. Unmatched junction bases numbered 13, after V lost 5 bases and J lost 8 bases. Germline V CDR1 and CDR2: SGHTA, FQGNSA.